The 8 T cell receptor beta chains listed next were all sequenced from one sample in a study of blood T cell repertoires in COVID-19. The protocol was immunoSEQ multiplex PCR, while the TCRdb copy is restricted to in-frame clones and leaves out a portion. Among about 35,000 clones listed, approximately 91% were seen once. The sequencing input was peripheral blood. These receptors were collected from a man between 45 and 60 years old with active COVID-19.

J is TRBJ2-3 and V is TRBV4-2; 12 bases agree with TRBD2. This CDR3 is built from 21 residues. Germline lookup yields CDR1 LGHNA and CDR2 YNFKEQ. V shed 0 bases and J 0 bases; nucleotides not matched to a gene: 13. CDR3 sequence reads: CASSQDLFAPGTSGSTDTQYF. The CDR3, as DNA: TGTGCCAGCAGCCAAGATCTTTTCGCTCCCGGGACTAGCGGGAGCACAGATACGCAGTATTTT.

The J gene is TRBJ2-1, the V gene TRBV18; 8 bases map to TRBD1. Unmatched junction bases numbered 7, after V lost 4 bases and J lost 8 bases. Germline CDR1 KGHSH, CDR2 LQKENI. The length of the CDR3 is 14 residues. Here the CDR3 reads CASSQRQGPYEQFF. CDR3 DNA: TGTGCCAGCTCACAAAGACAGGGGCCTTATGAGCAGTTCTTC.

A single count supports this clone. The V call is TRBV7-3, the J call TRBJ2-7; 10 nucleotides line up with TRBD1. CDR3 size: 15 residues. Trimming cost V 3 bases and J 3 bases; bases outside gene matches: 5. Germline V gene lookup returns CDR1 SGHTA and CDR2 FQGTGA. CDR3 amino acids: CASSFTRDRGYEQYF. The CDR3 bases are TGTGCCAGCAGCTTCACCCGGGACAGGGGCTACGAGCAGTACTTC. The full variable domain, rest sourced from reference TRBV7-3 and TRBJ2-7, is GAGVSQTPSNKVTEKGKYVELRCDPISGHTALYWYRQSLGQGPEFLIYFQGTGAADDSGLPNDRFFAVRPEGSVSTLKIQRTERGDSAVYLCASSFTRDRGYEQYFGPGTRLTVT.

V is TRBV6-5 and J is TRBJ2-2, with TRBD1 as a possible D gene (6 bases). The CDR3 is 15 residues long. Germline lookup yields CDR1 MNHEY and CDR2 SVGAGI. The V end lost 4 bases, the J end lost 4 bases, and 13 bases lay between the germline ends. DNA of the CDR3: TGTGCCAGCAGTTTCCGAAGGGGGAGCACCGGGGAGCTGTTTTTT. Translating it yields CASSFRRGSTGELFF.

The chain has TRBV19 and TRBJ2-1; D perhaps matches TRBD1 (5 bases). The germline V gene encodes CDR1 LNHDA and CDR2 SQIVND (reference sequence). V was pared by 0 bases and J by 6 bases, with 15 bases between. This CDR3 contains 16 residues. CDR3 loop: CASSIDPGPIINEQFF. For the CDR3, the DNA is TGTGCCAGTAGTATAGATCCAGGGCCGATCATCAATGAGCAGTTCTTC.

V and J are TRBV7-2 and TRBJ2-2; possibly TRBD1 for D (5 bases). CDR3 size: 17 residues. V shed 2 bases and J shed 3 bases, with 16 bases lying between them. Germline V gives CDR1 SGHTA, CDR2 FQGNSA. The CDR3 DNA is TGTGCCAGCAGCTTACAGGGTCTTAGTATGTACACCGGGGAGCTGTTTTTT. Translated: CASSLQGLSMYTGELFF.

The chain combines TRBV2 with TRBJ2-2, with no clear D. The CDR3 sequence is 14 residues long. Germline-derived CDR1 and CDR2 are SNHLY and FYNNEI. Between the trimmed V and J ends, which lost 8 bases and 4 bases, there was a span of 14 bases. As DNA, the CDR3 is TGTGCCAGCGCTGGGCTGTCGAGCACCGGGGAGCTGTTTTTT. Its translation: CASAGLSSTGELFF.

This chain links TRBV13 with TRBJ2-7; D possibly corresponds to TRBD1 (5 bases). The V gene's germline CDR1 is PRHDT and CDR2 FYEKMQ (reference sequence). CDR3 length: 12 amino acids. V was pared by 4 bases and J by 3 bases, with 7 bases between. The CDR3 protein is CASSSRGYEQYF. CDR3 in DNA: TGTGCCAGCAGCTCTAGGGGCTACGAGCAGTACTTC.